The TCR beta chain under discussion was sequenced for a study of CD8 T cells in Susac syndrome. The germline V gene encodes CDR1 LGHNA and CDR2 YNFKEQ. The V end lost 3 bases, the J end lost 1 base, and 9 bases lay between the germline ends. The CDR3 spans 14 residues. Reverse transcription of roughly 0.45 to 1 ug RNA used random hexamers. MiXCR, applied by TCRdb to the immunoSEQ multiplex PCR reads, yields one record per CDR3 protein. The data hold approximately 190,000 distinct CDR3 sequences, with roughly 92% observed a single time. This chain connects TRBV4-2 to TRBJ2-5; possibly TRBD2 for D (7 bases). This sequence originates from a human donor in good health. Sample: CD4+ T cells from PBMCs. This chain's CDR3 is CASSQGGPQETQYF. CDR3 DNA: TGTGCCAGCAGCCAGGGGGGGCCCCAAGAGACCCAGTACTTC.